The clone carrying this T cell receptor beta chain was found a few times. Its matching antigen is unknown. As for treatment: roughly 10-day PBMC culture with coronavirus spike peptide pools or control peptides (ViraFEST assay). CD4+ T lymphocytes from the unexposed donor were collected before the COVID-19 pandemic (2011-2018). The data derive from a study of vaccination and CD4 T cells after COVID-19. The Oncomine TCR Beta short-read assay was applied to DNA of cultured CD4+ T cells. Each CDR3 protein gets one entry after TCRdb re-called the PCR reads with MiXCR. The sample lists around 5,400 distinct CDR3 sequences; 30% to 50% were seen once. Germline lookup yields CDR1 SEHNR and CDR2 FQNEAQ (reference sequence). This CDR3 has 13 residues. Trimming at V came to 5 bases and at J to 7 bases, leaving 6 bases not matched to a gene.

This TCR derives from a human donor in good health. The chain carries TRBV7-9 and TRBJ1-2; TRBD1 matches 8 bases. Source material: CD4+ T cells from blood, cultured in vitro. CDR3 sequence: CASSSRTGSGYTF. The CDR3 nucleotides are TGTGCCAGCAGCAGCCGGACAGGGAGTGGCTACACCTTC. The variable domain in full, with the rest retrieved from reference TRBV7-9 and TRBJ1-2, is DTGVSQNPRHKITKRGQNVTFRCDPISEHNRLYWYRQTLGQGPEFLTYFQNEAQLEKSRLLSDRFSAERPKGSFSTLEIQRTEQGDSAMYLCASSSRTGSGYTFGSGTRLTVV.